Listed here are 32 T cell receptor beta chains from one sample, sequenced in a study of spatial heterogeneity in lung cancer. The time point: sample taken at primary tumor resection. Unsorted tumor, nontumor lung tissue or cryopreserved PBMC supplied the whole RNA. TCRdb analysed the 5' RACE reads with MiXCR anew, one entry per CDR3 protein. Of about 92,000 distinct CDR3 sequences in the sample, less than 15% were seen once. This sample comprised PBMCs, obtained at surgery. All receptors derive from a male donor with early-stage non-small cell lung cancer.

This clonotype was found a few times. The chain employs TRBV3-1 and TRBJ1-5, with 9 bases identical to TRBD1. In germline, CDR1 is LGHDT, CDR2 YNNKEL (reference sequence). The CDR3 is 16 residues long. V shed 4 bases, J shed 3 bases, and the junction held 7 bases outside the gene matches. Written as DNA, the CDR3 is TGTGCCAGCAGCCCCTCCGGGACAGGGACCAATCAGCCCCAGCATTTT. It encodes CASSPSGTGTNQPQHF.

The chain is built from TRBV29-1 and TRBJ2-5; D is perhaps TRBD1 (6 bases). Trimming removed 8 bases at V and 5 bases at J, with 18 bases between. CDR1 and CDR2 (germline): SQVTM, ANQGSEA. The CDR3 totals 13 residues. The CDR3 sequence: CSSRTAWGETQYF. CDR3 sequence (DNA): TGCAGCTCGCGGACAGCCTGGGGGGAGACCCAGTACTTC.

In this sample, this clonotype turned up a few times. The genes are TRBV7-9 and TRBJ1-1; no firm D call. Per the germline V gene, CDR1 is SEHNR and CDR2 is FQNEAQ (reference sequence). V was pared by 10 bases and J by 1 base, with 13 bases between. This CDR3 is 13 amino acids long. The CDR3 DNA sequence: TGTGCCACCCTACGGGAATCGAACACTGAAGCTTTCTTT. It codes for CATLRESNTEAFF.

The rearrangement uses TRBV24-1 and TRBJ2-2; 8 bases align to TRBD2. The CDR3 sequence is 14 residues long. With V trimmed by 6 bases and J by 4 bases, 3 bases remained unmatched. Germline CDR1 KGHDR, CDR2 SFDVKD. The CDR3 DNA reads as TGTGCCACCAGTAAGCGGGGGTCCACCGGGGAGCTGTTTTTT. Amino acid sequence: CATSKRGSTGELFF.

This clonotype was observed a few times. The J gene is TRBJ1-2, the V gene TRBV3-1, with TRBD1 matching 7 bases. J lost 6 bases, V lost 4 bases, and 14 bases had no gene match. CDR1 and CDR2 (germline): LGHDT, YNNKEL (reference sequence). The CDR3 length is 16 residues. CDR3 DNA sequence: TGTGCCAGCAGCCCGGGCCCTGGGGGACAGCAAGATGGCTACACCTTC. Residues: CASSPGPGGQQDGYTF.

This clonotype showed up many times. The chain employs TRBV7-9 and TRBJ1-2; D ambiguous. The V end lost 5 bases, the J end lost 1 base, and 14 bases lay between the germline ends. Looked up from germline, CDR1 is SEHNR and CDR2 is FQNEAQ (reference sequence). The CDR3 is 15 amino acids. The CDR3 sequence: CASSAPRRDNYGYTF. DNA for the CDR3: TGTGCCAGCAGCGCCCCTCGACGGGATAACTATGGCTACACCTTC.

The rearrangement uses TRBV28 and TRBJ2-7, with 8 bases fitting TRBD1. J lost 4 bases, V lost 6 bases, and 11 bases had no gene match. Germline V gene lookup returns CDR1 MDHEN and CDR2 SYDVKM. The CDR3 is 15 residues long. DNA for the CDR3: TGTGCCAGCAGCCCCCCGCAGGGGGCATCGTACGAGCAGTACTTC. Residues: CASSPPQGASYEQYF.

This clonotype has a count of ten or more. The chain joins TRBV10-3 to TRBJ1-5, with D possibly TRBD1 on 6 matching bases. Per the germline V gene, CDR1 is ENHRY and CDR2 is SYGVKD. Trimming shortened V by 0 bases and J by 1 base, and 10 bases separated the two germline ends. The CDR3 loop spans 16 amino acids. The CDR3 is CAISESKGGSNQPQHF. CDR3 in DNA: TGTGCCATCAGTGAGTCGAAAGGGGGAAGCAATCAGCCCCAGCATTTT.

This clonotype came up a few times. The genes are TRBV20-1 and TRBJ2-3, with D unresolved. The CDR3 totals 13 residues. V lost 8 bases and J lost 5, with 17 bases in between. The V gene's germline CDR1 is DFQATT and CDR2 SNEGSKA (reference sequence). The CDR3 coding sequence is TGCAGTTCAGTTGACGAGTCGGGAGATACGCAGTATTTT. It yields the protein CSSVDESGDTQYF.

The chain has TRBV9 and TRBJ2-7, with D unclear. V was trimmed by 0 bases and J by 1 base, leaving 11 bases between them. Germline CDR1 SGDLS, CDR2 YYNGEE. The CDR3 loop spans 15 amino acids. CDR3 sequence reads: CASSVGVRTSYEQYF. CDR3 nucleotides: TGTGCCAGCAGCGTAGGTGTGAGAACTTCCTACGAGCAGTACTTC. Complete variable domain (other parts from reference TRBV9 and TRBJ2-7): DSGVTQTPKHLITATGQRVTLRCSPRSGDLSVYWYQQSLDQGLQFLIQYYNGEERAKGNILERFSAQQFPDLHSELNLSSLELGDSALYFCASSVGVRTSYEQYFGPGTRLTVT.

The CDR3 nucleotides read TGTGCCAGCAGCATCCGGGTAGCGGGGGGCACAGATACGCAGTATTTT. This encodes CASSIRVAGGTDTQYF. V and J are TRBV7-2 and TRBJ2-3; 9 bases map to TRBD2. From germline, CDR1 is SGHTA and CDR2 FQGNSA. This CDR3 contains 16 residues. Trimming cost V 5 bases and J 1 base; bases outside gene matches: 7.

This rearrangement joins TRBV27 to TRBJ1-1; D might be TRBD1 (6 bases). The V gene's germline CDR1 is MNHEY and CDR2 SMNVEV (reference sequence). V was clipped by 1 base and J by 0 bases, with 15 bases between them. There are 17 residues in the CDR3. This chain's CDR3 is CASSLLRAGDLNTEAFF. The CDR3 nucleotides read TGTGCCAGCAGTTTATTACGGGCAGGGGACCTGAACACTGAAGCTTTCTTT.

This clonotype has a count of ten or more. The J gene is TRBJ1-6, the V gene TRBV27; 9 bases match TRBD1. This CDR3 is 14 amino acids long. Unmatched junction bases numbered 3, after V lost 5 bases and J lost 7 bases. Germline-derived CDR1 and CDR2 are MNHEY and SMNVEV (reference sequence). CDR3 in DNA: TGTGCCAGCAGTCCTACAGGGGGCAATTCACCCCTCCACTTT. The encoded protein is CASSPTGGNSPLHF.

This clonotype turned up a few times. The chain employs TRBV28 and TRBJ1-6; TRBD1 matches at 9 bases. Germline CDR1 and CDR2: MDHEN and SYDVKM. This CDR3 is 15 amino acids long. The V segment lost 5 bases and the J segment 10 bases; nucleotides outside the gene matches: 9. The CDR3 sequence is CASSASGTGSSPLHF. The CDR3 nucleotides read TGTGCCAGCAGTGCCTCCGGGACAGGGTCATCACCCCTCCACTTT.

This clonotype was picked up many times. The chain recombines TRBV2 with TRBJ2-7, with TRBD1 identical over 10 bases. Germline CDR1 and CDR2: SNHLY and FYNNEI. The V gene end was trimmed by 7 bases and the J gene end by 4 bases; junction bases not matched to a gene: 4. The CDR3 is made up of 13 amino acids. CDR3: CASKTGGFYEQYF. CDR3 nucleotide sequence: TGTGCCAGCAAGACAGGGGGCTTTTACGAGCAGTACTTC.

The CDR3 bases are TGCAGCGTTGGAGCTCGGGCTGCAAGGGAGACCCAGTACTTC. Amino acids: CSVGARAARETQYF. This chain links TRBV29-1 with TRBJ2-5; D unclear. Trimming removed 4 bases at V and 5 bases at J, with 17 bases between. The CDR3 covers 14 residues. Germline CDR1 SQVTM, CDR2 ANQGSEA.

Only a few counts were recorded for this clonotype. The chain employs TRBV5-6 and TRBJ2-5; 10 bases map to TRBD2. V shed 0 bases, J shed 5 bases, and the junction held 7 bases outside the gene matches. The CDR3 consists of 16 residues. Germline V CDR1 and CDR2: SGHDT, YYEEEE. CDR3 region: CASSLVLAGAGETQYF. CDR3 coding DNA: TGTGCCAGCAGCTTGGTTCTAGCGGGAGCAGGGGAGACCCAGTACTTC.

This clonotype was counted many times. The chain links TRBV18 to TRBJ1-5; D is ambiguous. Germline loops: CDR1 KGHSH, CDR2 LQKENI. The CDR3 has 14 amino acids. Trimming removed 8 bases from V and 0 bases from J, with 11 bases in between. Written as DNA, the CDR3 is TGTGCCAGCGGCGAGAGGACTAGCAATCAGCCCCAGCATTTT. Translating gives CASGERTSNQPQHF.

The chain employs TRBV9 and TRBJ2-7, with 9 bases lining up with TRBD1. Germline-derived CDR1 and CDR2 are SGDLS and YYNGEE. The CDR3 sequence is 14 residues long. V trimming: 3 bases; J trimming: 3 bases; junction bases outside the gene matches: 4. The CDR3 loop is CASSEQDRGYEQYF. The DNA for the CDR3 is TGTGCCAGCAGCGAACAGGACAGGGGCTACGAGCAGTACTTC.

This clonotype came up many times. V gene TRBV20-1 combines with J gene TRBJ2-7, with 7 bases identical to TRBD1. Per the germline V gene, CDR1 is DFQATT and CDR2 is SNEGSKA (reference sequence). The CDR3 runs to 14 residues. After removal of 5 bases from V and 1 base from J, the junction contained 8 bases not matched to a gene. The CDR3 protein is CSAVRDRRSYEQYF. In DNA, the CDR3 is TGCAGTGCTGTCCGGGACAGACGATCCTACGAGCAGTACTTC.

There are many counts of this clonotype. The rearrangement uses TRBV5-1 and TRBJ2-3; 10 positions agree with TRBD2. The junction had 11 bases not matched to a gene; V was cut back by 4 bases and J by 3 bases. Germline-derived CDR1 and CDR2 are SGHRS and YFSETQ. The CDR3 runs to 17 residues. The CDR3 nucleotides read TGCGCCAGCAGCCCCGGCGTTGATAGCGGGGGGACAGATACGCAGTATTTT. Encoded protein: CASSPGVDSGGTDTQYF. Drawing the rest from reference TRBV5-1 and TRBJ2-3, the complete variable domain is KAGVTQTPRYLIKTRGQQVTLSCSPISGHRSVSWYQQTPGQGLQFLFEYFSETQRNKGNFPGRFSGRQFSNSRSEMNVSTLELGDSALYLCASSPGVDSGGTDTQYFGPGTRLTVL.

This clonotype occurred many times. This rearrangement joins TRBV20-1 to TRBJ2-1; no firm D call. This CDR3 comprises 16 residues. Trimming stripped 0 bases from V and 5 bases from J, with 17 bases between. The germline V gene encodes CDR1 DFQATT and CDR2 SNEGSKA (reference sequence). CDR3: CSARDPGLLKHNEQFF. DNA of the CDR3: TGCAGTGCTAGAGATCCTGGGCTACTGAAACACAATGAGCAGTTCTTC.

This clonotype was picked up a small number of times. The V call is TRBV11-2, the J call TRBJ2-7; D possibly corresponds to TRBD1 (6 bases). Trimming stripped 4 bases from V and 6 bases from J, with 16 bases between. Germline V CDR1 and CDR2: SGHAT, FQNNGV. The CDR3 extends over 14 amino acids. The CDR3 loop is CASSSQQGLGEQYF. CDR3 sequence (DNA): TGTGCCAGCAGCTCGCAACAGGGATTAGGCGAGCAGTACTTC.

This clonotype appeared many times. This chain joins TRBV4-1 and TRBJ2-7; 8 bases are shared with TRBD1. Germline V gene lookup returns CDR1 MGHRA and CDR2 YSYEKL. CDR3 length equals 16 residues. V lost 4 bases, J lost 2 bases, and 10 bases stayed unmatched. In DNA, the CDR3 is TGCGCCAGCAGCCTAAGCCCCCAGGACAGGGCCTACGAGCAGTACTTC. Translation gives CASSLSPQDRAYEQYF.

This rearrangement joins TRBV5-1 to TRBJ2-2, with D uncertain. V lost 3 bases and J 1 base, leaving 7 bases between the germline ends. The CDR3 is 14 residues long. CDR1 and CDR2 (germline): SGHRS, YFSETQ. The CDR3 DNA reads TGCGCCAGCAGCTCGAGACAGAACACCGGGGAGCTGTTTTTT. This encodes CASSSRQNTGELFF.

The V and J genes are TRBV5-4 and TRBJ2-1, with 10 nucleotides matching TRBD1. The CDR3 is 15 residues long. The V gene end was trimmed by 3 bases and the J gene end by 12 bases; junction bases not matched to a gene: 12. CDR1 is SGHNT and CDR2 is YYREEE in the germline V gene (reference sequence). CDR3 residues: CASSSGTGVWGAQFF. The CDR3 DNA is TGTGCCAGCAGCTCCGGGACAGGGGTCTGGGGTGCGCAGTTCTTC.

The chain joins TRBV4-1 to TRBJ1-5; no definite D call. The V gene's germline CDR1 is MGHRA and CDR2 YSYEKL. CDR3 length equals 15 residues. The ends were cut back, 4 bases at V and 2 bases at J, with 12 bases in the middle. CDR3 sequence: CASSLTPRGNQPQHF. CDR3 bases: TGCGCCAGCAGCCTGACCCCTAGAGGCAATCAGCCCCAGCATTTT.

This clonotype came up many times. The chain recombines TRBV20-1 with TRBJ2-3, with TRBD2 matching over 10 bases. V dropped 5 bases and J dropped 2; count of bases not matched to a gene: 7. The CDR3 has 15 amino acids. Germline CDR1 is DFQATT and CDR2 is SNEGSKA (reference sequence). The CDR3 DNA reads TGCAGTGCTGACAAGACTAGCGGGTTCACAGATACGCAGTATTTT. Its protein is CSADKTSGFTDTQYF.

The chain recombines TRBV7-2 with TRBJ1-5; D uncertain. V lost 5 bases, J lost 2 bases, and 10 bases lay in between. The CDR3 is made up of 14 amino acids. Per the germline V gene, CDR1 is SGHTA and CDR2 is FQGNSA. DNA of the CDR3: TGTGCCAGCAGCCCCCACAAGGGCAATCAGCCCCAGCATTTT. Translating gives CASSPHKGNQPQHF.

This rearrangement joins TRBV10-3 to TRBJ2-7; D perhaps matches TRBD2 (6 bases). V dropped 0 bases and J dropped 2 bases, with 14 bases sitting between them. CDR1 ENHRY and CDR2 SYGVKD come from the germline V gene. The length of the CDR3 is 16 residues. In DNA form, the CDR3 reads TGTGCCATCAGTGAGTCCTCCAATAGCGGCGCCTACGAGCAGTACTTC. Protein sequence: CAISESSNSGAYEQYF.

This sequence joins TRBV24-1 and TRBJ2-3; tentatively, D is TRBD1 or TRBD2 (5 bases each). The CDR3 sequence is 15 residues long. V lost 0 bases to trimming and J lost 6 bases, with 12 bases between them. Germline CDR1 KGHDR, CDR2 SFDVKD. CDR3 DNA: TGTGCCACCAGTGATTTGGGGACCCCACCCGATACGCAGTATTTT. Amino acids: CATSDLGTPPDTQYF.

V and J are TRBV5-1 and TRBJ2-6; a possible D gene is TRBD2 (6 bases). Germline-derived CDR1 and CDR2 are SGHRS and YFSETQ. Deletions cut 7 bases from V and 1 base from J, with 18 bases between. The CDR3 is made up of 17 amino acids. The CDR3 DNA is TGCGCCAGCCGGGACGGGGGAGATTTATCTGGGGCCAACGTCCTGACTTTC. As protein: CASRDGGDLSGANVLTF.